This entry is about one T cell receptor beta chain. Its antigen is still unknown. The sample belongs to a study of cytotoxic CD8 clonotypes in ibrutinib-treated CLL. Looking at the study overall: Recorded responses included around 25 partial and 2 complete; following median about 68 months, approximately 15 stayed remitted and roughly twelve progressed.

Clones were sequenced by immunoSEQ multiplex PCR, and TCRdb holds only the in-frame ones, with some missing. The sample gives roughly 250,000 clones, under 80% of which show up once; less than 20% is in the top ten. The V gene's germline CDR1 is LGHNA and CDR2 YSLEER. V was trimmed by 0 bases and J by 6 bases, leaving 11 bases between them. The CDR3 runs 15 residues. Study-wide points: On treatment, the uncommon public clonotypes contracted or remained stable.

This receptor was obtained from a human donor with chronic lymphocytic leukemia. The sequencing used PBMCs, collected after 24 months of ibrutinib treatment. The chain is built from TRBV4-3 and TRBJ2-2; no clear D gene. The CDR3 sequence is CASSQDTGRAGELFF. The CDR3 coding sequence is TGCGCCAGCAGCCAAGATACTGGTCGGGCCGGGGAGCTGTTTTTT.